This T cell receptor beta chain was recovered during a study of cytomegalovirus exposure and HLA in healthy donors. Regarding the study as a whole: For cytomegalovirus status, the classifier reportedly gave diagnoses with high specificity and sensitivity.

In regard to this clone: The antigen is unknown. At one of its ends the junction is not consistent with the germline gene, which may arise from a read error.

Assay used: immunoSEQ multiplex PCR; TCRdb lists only in-frame clones, some missing. The sample lists 75,000 to 85,000 clones, approximately 90% occurring once. The roughly 120-subject validation cohort, separate from the roughly 700-subject first cohort, included the donors. CDR1 and CDR2 from the germline V gene are SGHTA and FQGNSA. The CDR3 spans 13 residues. The gene calls are TRBV7-2 and TRBJ1-1; 10 bases line up with TRBD1. The source of this sequence is a man under 40 in good health and CMV-seronegative. Specimen: PBMCs. CDR3 in DNA: TGTGCTACCTGGGGACAGGGGCCCCCTGAGGCTTTCTTT. Amino acids: CATWGQGPPEAFF.